These T cell receptor beta chains were read from a single sample in a study of blood T cells in healthy people across ages. TCRdb re-analysed the 5' RACE reads in MiXCR, keeping a single row per CDR3 protein. The data contain roughly 1.5 million distinct CDR3 sequences, about 42% of them singletons. The specimen sequenced was blood. The receptors stem from a woman aged 18-30 years in good health. CDR3s include the opening cysteine and the closing phenylalanine or tryptophan. Each record gives: clone size, CDR3 length, V gene, D gene, J gene, CDR3 DNA, CDR3 protein. D genes are given only for firm matches. Clone size is not always given. Where it is, it says once, few, many or a class for expanded clones.

>NA|13|TRBV20-1|TRBD2|TRBJ2-7
TGCAGTACTATACTAGCGGGAGTTGGAGAGCAGTACTTC
CSTILAGVGEQYF
>NA|16|TRBV9|TRBD1|TRBJ2-7
TGTGCCAGCAGCCGGACTCCGGGACAGGGTTTTGGAGAGCAGTACTTC
CASSRTPGQGFGEQYF
>NA|16|TRBV12-3/TRBV12-4|TRBD1|TRBJ1-1
TGTGCCAGCAGTCGGCGGACAGGGGGCGAATACACTGAAGCTTTCTTT
CASSRRTGGEYTEAFF
>NA|14|TRBV11-2|TRBD2|TRBJ2-5
TGTGCCAGCAGCTTAGAACTAGCGGGGAGTGAGCAGTACTTC
CASSLELAGSEQYF
>NA|16|TRBV9|TRBD2|TRBJ2-1
TGTGCCAGCAGCGTAGACCTGGGGGGGGCCTACAATGAGCAGTTCTTC
CASSVDLGGAYNEQFF
>NA|14|TRBV7-9|NA|TRBJ1-1
TGTGCCAGCAGCCCACGGGGAAAGGTGACTGAAGCTTTCTTT
CASSPRGKVTEAFF
>few|17|TRBV7-3|TRBD2|TRBJ2-3
TGTGCCAGCAGCCTTTCTAGCGGGAGGACTTGGGCAGATACGCAGTATTTT
CASSLSSGRTWADTQYF
>NA|13|TRBV20-1|NA|TRBJ1-1
TGCAGTGCTAGCCAGGACCTGAACACTGAAGCTTTCTTT
CSASQDLNTEAFF
>few|16|TRBV6-2/TRBV6-3|NA|TRBJ2-3
TGTGCCAGCAGTCCTACAGCAACACTTAATCTGGATACGCAGTATTTT
CASSPTATLNLDTQYF
>few|16|TRBV11-1|NA|TRBJ2-1
TGTGCCAGCAGCTTAAGTCATTATGCCCCATACAATGAGCAGTTCTTC
CASSLSHYAPYNEQFF
>few|13|TRBV20-1|NA|TRBJ2-3
TGCAGTGCTCTTGAGGGCGGCACAGATACGCAGTATTTT
CSALEGGTDTQYF
>NA|13|TRBV27|NA|TRBJ1-1
TGTGCCACCGGACATCCTCATGCCCCTGAAGCTTTCTTT
CATGHPHAPEAFF
>NA|11|TRBV29-1|NA|TRBJ1-1
TGCAGCGTTGACGGGGGCACTGAAGCTTTCTTT
CSVDGGTEAFF
>NA|13|TRBV29-1|TRBD2|TRBJ2-5
TGCAGCGTTAGGGGACTAGCAATAGAGACCCAGTACTTC
CSVRGLAIETQYF
>NA|13|TRBV5-1|NA|TRBJ2-1
TGCGCCAGCAGCGTGGTCAAGGGCTATGAGCAGTTCTTC
CASSVVKGYEQFF
>NA|16|TRBV28|NA|TRBJ1-1
TGTGCCAGCAGTTCTCCCTCCCTAGTGCGCCCCACTGAAGCTTTCTTT
CASSSPSLVRPTEAFF
>few|16|TRBV4-1|NA|TRBJ2-7
TGCGCCAGCAGCCAAGGGATAAAGGGCTCCTACAATGAGCAGTACTTC
CASSQGIKGSYNEQYF
>NA|12|TRBV20-1|NA|TRBJ2-3
TGCAGTGGAACTTCCGGGTTTGATACGCAGTATTTT
CSGTSGFDTQYF
>NA|14|TRBV28|NA|TRBJ1-1
TGTGCCAGCAGTTTATGGGAGGGGAACACTGAAGCTTTCTTT
CASSLWEGNTEAFF
>few|13|TRBV27|NA|TRBJ1-1
TGTGCCACGCGACGAGGACACTACACTGAAGCTTTCTTT
CATRRGHYTEAFF
>few|14|TRBV9|NA|TRBJ2-7
TGTGCCAGCAGCGTAACCCCTGAGTCCTACGAGCAGTACTTC
CASSVTPESYEQYF
>NA|15|TRBV18|NA|TRBJ1-4
TGTGCCAGCTCACCACTCTCGAACAGTAATGAAAAACTGTTTTTT
CASSPLSNSNEKLFF
>NA|14|TRBV7-9|NA|TRBJ2-7
TGTACCAGCAGCACCCCAGGGGTCAGCTACGAGCAGTACTTC
CTSSTPGVSYEQYF
>NA|14|TRBV6-6|NA|TRBJ1-2
TGCGCCAGCAGTTACAGCACAGAGAACTATGGCCACACCTTC
CASSYSTENYGHTF
>NA|12|TRBV28|TRBD2|TRBJ2-1
TGTGCCAGCAGGGGGGGGTGGCGCGAGCAGTTCTTC
CASRGGWREQFF
>NA|12|TRBV6-2/TRBV6-3|NA|TRBJ1-5
TGTGCCAGCAGTAGTGCAAGTCAGCCCCAGCATTTT
CASSSASQPQHF
>once|14|TRBV18|NA|TRBJ1-6
TGTGCCAGCTCACCGAGCCCGTCAGATTCACCCCTCCACTTT
CASSPSPSDSPLHF
>few|15|TRBV20-1|NA|TRBJ2-1
TGCAGTGCTAGAGAGCGCGGAATCTCCTACAATGAGCAGTTCTTC
CSARERGISYNEQFF